The present TCR beta chain was sequenced within a study of blood T cell repertoires in COVID-19. CDR1 LNHDA and CDR2 SQIVND come from the germline V gene (reference sequence). This CDR3 spans 15 amino acids. Trimming shortened V by 5 bases and J by 2 bases, and 13 bases separated the two germline ends. Here immunoSEQ multiplex PCR was the method, and the copy in TCRdb shows in-frame clones only, minus some. Among about 140,000 clones listed, approximately 90% were seen once. The receptor's source is an elderly woman with acute or convalescent COVID-19. The chain is built from TRBV19 and TRBJ1-3; tentative D call: TRBD1 (6 bases). Sequenced sample: peripheral blood. The chain's CDR3 is CASSSGQRTGNTIYF. The CDR3 coding sequence is TGTGCCAGTAGTTCGGGACAAAGGACTGGAAACACCATATATTTT.